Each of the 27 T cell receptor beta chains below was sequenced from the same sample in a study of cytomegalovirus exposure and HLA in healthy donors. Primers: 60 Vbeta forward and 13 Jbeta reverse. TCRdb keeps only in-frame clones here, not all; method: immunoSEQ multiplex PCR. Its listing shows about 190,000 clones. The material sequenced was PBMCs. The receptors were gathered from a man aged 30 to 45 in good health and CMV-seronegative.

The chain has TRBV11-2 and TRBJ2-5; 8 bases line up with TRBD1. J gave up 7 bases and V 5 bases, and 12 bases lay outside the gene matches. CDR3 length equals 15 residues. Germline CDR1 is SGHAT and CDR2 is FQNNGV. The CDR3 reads CASSLMVGQGVTQYF. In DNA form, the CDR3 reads TGTGCCAGCAGCCTCATGGTTGGACAGGGAGTGACCCAGTACTTC.

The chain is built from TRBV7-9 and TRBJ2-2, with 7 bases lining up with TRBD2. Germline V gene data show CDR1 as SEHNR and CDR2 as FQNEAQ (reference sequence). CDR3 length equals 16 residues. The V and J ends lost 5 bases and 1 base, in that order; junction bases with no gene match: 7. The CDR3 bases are TGTGCCAGCAGCGTCCCCGCGGGGGAGAACACCGGGGAGCTGTTTTTT. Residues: CASSVPAGENTGELFF.

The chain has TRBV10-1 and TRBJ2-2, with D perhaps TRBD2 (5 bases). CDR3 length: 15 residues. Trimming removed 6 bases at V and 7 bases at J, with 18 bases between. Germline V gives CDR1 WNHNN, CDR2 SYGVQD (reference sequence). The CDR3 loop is CASRSGNHQDGELFF. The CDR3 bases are TGCGCCAGCAGGTCGGGGAATCATCAGGACGGGGAGCTGTTTTTT.

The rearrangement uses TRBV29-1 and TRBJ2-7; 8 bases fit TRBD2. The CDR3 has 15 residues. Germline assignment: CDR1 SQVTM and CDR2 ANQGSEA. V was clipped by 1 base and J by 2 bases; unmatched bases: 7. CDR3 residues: CSVEVSQREPYEQYF. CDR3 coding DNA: TGCAGCGTTGAAGTCTCCCAGCGGGAGCCCTACGAGCAGTACTTC.

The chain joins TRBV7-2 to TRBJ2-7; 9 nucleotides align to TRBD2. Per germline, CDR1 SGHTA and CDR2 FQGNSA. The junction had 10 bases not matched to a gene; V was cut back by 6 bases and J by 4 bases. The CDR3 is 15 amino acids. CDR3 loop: CASRLSGSLRYEQYF. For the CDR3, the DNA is TGTGCCAGCAGGCTTAGCGGGAGTTTGAGGTACGAGCAGTACTTC. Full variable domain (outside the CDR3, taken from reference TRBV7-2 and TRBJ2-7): GAGVSQSPSNKVTEKGKDVELRCDPISGHTALYWYRQSLGQGLEFLIYFQGNSAPDKSGLPSDRFSAERTGGSVSTLTIQRTQQEDSAVYLCASRLSGSLRYEQYFGPGTRLTVT.

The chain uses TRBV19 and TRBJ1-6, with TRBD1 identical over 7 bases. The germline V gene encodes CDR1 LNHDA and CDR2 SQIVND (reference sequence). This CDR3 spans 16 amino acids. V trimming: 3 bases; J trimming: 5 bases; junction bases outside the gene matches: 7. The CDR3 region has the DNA TGTGCCAGTAGTATTAGTGGGACAGCAGATAATTCACCCCTCCACTTT. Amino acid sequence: CASSISGTADNSPLHF.

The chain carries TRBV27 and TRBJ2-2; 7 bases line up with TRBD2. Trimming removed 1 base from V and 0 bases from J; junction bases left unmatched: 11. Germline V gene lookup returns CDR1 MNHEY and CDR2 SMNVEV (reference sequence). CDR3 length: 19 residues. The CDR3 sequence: CASSLYPAQRGSNTGELFF. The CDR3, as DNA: TGTGCCAGCAGTTTATACCCCGCCCAGCGGGGTTCGAACACCGGGGAGCTGTTTTTT.

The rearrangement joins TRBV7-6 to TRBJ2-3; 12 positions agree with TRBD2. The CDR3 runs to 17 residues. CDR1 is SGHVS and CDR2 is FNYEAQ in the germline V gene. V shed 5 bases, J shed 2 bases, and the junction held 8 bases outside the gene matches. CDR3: CASSTGTSGRDTDTQYF. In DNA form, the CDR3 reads TGTGCCAGCAGCACCGGGACTAGCGGGCGAGACACAGATACGCAGTATTTT.

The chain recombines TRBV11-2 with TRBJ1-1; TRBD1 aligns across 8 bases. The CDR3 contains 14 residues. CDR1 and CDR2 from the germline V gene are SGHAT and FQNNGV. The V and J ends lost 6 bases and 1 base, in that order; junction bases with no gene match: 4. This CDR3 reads CASRKTGANTEAFF. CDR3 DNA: TGTGCCAGCAGGAAGACAGGGGCGAACACTGAAGCTTTCTTT.

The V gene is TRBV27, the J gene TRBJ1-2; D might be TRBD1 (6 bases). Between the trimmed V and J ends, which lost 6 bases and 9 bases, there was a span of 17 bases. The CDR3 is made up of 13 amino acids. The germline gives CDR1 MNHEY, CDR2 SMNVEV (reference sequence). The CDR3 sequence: CASSLQGAFSYTF. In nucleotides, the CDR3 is TGTGCCAGCAGCCTACAGGGAGCGTTTAGCTACACCTTC.

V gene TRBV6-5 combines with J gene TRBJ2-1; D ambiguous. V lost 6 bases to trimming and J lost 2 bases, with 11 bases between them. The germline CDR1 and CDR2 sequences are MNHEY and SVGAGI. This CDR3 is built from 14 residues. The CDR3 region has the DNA TGTGCCAGCAGAAGACTCCCGACCTACAATGAGCAGTTCTTC. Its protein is CASRRLPTYNEQFF.

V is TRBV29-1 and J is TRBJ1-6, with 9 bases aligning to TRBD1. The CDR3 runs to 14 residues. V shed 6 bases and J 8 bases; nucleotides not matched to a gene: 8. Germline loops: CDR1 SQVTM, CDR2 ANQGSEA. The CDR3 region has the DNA TGCAGCGTAAAACAGGGGGCGGTAGATTCACCCCTCCACTTT. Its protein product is CSVKQGAVDSPLHF.

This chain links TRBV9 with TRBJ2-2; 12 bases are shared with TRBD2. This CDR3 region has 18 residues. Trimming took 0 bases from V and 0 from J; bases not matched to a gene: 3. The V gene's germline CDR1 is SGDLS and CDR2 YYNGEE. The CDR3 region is CASSVGLAGVANTGELFF. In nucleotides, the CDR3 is TGTGCCAGCAGCGTAGGACTAGCGGGGGTCGCGAACACCGGGGAGCTGTTTTTT.

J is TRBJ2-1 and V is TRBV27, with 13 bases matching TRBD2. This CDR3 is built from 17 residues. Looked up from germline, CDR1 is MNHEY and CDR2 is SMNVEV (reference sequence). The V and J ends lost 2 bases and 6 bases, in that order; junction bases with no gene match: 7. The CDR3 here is CASSLRLGLAGTNEQFF. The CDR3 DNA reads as TGTGCCAGCAGTTTACGATTGGGACTAGCGGGAACCAATGAGCAGTTCTTC.

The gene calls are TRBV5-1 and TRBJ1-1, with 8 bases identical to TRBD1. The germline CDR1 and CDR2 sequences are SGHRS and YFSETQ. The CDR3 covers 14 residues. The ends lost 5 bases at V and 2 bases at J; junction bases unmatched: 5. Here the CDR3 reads CASRGQGLNTEAFF. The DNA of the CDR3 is TGCGCCAGCAGAGGACAGGGACTAAACACTGAAGCTTTCTTT.

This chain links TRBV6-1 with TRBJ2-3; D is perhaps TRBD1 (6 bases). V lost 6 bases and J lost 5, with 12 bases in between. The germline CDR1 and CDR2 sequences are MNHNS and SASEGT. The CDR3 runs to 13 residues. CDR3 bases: TGTGCCAGCAGATCCGGGACAAGAGATACGCAGTATTTT. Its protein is CASRSGTRDTQYF.

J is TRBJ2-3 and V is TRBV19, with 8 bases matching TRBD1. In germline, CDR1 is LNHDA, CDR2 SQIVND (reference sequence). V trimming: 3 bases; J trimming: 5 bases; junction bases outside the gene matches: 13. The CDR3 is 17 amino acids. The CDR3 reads CASSIRSRQGWRDTQYF. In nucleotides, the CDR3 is TGTGCCAGTAGTATCAGATCTCGACAGGGGTGGCGAGATACGCAGTATTTT.

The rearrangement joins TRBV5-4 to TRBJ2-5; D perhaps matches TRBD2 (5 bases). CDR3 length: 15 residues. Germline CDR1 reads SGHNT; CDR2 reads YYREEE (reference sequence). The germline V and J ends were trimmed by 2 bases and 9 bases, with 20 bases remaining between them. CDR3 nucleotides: TGTGCCAGCAGCTTAGTGACAAGGCCCCGAGCGGCCCAGTACTTC. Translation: CASSLVTRPRAAQYF.

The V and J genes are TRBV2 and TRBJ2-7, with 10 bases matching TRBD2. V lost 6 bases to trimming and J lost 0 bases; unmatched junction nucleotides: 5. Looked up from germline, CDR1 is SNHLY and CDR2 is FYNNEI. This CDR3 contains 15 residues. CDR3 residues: CASRDLAGGSYEQYF. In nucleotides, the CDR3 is TGTGCCAGCAGAGACTTAGCGGGGGGCTCCTACGAGCAGTACTTC.

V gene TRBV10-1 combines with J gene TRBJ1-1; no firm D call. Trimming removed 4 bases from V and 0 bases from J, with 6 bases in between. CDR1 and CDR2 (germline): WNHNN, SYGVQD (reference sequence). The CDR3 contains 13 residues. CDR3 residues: CASSASVNTEAFF. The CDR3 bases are TGCGCCAGCAGTGCCTCCGTGAACACTGAAGCTTTCTTT.

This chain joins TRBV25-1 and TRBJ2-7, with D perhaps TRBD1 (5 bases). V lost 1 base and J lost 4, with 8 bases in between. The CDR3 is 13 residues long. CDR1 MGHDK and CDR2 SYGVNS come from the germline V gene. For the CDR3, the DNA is TGTGCCAGCAGTGAATTCAAGGGGTACGAGCAGTACTTC. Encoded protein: CASSEFKGYEQYF.

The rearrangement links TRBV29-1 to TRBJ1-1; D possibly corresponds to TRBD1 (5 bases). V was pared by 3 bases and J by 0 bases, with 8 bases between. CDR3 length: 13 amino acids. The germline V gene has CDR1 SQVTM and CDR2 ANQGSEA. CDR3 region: CSVEGEVNTEAFF. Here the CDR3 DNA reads TGCAGCGTTGAGGGGGAGGTGAACACTGAAGCTTTCTTT.

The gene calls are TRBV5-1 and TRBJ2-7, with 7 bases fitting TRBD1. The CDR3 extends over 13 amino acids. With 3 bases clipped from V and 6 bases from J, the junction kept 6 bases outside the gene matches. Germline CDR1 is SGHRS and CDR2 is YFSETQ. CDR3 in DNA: TGCGCCAGCAGCTCCGACAGGGCCACCGAGCAGTACTTC. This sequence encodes CASSSDRATEQYF.

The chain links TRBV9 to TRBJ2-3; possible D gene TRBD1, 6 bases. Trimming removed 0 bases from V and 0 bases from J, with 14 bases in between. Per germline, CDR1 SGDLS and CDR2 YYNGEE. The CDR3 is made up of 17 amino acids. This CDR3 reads CASSVVLGAMSTDTQYF. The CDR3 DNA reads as TGTGCCAGCAGCGTAGTACTGGGGGCGATGAGCACAGATACGCAGTATTTT.

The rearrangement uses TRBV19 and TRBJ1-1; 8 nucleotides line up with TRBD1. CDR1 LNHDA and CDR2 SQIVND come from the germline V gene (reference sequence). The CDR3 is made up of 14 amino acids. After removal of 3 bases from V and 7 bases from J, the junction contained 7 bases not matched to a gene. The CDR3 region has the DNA TGTGCCAGTAGTATTGGAGCCAGGGGGCGTGAAGCTTTCTTT. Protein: CASSIGARGREAFF.

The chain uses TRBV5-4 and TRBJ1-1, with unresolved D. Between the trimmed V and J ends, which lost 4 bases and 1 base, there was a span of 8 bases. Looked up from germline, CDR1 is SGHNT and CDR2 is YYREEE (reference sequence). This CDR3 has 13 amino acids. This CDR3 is CASSLQENTEAFF. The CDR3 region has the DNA TGTGCCAGCAGCCTGCAGGAGAACACTGAAGCTTTCTTT.

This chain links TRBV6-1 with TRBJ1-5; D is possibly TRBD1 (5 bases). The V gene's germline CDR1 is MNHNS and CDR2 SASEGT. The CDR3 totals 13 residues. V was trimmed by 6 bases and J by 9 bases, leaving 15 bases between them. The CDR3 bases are TGTGCCAGCAGAACGCAGGGTTTGAGGCCCCAGCATTTT. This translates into CASRTQGLRPQHF.